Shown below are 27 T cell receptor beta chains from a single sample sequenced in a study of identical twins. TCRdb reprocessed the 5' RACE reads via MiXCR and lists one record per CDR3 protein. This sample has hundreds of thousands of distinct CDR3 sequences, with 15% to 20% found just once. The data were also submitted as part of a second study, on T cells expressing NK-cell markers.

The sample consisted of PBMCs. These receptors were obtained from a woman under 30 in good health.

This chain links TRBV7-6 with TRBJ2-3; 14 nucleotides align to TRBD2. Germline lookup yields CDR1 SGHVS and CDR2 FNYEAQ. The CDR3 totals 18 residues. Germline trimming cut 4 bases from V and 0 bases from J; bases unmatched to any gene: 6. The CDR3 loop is CASSSGLAGGSSTDTQYF. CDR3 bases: TGTGCCAGCAGCTCAGGACTAGCGGGAGGATCTAGCACAGATACGCAGTATTTT.

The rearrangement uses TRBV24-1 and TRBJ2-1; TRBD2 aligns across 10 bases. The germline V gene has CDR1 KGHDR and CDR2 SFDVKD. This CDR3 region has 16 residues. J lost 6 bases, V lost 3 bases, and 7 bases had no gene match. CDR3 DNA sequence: TGTGCCACCAGTGATGCTCTAGCGGGAGTCAGCAATGAGCAGTTCTTC. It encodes CATSDALAGVSNEQFF.

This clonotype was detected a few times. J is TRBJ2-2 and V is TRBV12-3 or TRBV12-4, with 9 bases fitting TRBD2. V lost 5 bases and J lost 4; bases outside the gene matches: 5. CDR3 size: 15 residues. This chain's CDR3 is CASSRTSAGTGELFF. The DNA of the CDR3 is TGTGCCAGCAGTCGGACTAGCGCTGGCACCGGGGAGCTGTTTTTT.

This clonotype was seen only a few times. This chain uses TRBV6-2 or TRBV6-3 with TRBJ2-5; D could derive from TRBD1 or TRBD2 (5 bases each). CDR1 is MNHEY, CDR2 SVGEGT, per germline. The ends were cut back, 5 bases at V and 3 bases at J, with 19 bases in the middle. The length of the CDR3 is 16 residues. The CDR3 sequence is CASSLDGRAGEETQYF. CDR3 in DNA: TGTGCCAGCAGTCTTGACGGCAGGGCCGGGGAAGAGACCCAGTACTTC.

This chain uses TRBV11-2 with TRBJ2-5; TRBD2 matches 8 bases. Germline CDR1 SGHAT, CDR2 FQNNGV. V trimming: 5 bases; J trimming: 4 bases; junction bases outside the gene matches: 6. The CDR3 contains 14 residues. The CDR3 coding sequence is TGTGCCAGCAGCGGCCGACTAGCGTTAGAGACCCAGTACTTC. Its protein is CASSGRLALETQYF.

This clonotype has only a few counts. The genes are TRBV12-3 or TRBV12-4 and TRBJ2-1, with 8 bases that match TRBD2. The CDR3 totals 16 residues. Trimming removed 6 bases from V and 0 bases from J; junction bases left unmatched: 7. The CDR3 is CASRGLGGSSYNEQFF. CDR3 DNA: TGTGCCAGCAGGGGACTAGGGGGGAGCTCCTACAATGAGCAGTTCTTC.

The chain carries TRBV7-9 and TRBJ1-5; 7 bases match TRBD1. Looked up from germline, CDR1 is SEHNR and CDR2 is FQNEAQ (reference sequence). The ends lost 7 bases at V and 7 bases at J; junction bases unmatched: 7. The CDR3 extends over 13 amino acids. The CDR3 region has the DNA TGTGCCAGCATACAGGGGACGGGGCAGCCCCAGCATTTT. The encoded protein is CASIQGTGQPQHF.

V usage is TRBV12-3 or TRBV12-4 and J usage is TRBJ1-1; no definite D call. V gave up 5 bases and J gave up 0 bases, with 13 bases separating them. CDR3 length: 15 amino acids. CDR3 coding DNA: TGTGCCAGCAGTGGCACGGGCAGCATGAACACTGAAGCTTTCTTT. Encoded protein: CASSGTGSMNTEAFF.

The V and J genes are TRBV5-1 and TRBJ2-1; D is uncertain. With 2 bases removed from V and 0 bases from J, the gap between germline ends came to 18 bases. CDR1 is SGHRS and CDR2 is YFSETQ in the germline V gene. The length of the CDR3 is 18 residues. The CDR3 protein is CASSLGQWTRSSYNEQFF. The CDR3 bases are TGCGCCAGCAGCTTAGGCCAATGGACCAGGAGCTCCTACAATGAGCAGTTCTTC.

CDR3 bases: TGTGCCAGCTCACCACCGACAGGGCGGAGGAATGAGCAGTTCTTC. Its protein product is CASSPPTGRRNEQFF. V usage is TRBV18 and J usage is TRBJ2-1; 7 bases are a match to TRBD1. CDR1 KGHSH and CDR2 LQKENI come from the germline V gene. The CDR3 loop spans 15 amino acids. V was pared by 0 bases and J by 7 bases, with 6 bases of the junction left unmatched.

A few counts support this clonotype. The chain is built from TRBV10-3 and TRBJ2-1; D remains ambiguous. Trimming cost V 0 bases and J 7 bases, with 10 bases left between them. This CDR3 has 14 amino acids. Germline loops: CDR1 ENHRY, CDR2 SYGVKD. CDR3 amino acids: CAISESRTENEQFF. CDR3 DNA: TGTGCCATCAGTGAGTCGAGGACCGAAAATGAGCAGTTCTTC.

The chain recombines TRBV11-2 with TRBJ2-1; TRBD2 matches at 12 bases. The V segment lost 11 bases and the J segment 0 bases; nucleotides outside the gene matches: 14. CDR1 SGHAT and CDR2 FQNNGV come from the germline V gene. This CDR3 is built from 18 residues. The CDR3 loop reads CALAGGTSGSSSYNEQFF. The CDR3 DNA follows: TGTGCCTTAGCGGGGGGGACTAGCGGGTCGAGCTCCTACAATGAGCAGTTCTTC.

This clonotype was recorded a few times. The CDR3 DNA sequence: TGTGCCAGCAGCAAATTAAAGCGGGAGGCTTCCTCCTACGAGCAGTACTTC. Residues: CASSKLKREASSYEQYF. The chain uses TRBV7-6 and TRBJ2-7, with 9 bases aligning to TRBD2. In germline, CDR1 is SGHVS, CDR2 FNYEAQ. This CDR3 is 17 amino acids long. V shed 5 bases and J 0 bases; nucleotides not matched to a gene: 11.

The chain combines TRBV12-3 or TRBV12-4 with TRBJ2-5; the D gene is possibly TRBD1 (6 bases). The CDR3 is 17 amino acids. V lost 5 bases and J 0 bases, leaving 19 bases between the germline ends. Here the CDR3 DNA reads TGTGCCAGCAGTCCCTCCCTCCAGGGGTTGTACCAAGAGACCCAGTACTTC. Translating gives CASSPSLQGLYQETQYF.

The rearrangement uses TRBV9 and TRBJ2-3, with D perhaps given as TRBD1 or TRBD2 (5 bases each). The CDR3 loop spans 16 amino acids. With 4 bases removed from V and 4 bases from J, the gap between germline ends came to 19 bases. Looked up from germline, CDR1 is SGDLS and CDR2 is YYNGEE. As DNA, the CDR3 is TGTGCCAGCAGCTCCGGGGCTACCCCTTTAGCAGATACGCAGTATTTT. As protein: CASSSGATPLADTQYF.

This CDR3 is CASSPELAATDTQYF. The CDR3 DNA sequence: TGTGCCAGCAGCCCAGAGCTAGCAGCCACAGATACGCAGTATTTT. The chain employs TRBV7-2 and TRBJ2-3; a possible D gene is TRBD2 (5 bases). CDR3 length equals 15 residues. Germline lookup yields CDR1 SGHTA and CDR2 FQGNSA. Trimming took 5 bases from V and 2 from J, leaving 14 bases between them.

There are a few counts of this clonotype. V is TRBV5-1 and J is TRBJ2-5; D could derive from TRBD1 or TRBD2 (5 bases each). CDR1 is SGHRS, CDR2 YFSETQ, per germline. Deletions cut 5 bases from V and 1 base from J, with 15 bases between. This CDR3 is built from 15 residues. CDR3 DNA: TGCGCCAGCAGTCTCTTTGGGACCCTCCAAGAGACCCAGTACTTC. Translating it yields CASSLFGTLQETQYF.

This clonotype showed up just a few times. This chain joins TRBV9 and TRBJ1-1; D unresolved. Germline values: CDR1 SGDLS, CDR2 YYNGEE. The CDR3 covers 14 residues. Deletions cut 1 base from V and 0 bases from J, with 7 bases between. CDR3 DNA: TGTGCCAGCAGCGTATCGCCCATGAACACTGAAGCTTTCTTT. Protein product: CASSVSPMNTEAFF.

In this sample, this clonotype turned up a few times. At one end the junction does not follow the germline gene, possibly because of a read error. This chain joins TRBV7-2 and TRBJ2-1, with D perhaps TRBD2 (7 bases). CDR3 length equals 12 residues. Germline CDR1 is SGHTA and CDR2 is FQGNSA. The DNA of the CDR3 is TGTGCCAGCAGCATACCCCGGGGGGCTCCCGTCTTC. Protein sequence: CASSIPRGAPVF.

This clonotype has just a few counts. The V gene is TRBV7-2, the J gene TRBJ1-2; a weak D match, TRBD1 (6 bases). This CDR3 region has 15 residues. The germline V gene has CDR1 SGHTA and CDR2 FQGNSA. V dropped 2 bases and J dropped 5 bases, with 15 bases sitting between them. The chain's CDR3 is CASSLYERGEYGYTF. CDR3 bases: TGTGCCAGCAGCTTATACGAGAGGGGGGAGTATGGCTACACCTTC.

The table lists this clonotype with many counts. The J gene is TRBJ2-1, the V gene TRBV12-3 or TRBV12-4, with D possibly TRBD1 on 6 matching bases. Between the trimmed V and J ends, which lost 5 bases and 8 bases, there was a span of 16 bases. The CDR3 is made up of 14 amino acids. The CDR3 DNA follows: TGTGCCAGCAGTCCCCAGGGGCCGTTACATGAGCAGTTCTTC. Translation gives CASSPQGPLHEQFF.

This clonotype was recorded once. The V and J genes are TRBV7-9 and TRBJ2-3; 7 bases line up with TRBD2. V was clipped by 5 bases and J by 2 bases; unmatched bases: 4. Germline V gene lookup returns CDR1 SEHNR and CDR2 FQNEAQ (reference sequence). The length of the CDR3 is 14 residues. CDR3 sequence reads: CASSPSGNTDTQYF. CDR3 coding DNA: TGTGCCAGCAGCCCCAGCGGGAACACAGATACGCAGTATTTT.

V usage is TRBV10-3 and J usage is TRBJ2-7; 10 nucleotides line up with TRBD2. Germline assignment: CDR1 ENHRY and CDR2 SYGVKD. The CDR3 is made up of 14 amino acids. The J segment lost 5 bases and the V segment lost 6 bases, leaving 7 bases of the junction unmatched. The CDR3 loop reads CAIRGDTSGNEQYF. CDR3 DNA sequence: TGTGCCATCAGGGGGGATACTAGCGGGAACGAGCAGTACTTC.

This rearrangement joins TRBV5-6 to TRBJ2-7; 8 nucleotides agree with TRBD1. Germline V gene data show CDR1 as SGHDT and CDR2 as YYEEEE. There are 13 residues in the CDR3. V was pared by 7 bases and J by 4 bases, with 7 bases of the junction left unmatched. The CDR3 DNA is TGTGCCAGCGGACAGGGAGAGGTGTACGAGCAGTACTTC. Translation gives CASGQGEVYEQYF. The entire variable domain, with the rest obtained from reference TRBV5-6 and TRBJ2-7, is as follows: DAGVTQSPTHLIKTRGQQVTLRCSPKSGHDTVSWYQQALGQGPQFIFQYYEEEERQRGNFPDRFSGHQFPNYSSELNVNALLLGDSALYLCASGQGEVYEQYFGPGTRLTVT.

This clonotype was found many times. Here the CDR3 DNA reads TGCAGTGCAAAGGACAGGGACGGGAACATTCAGTACTTC. It translates to CSAKDRDGNIQYF. This chain connects TRBV20-1 to TRBJ2-4, with 8 bases matching TRBD1. The germline gives CDR1 DFQATT, CDR2 SNEGSKA (reference sequence). This CDR3 is 13 amino acids long. The ends lost 6 bases at V and 7 bases at J; junction bases unmatched: 8.

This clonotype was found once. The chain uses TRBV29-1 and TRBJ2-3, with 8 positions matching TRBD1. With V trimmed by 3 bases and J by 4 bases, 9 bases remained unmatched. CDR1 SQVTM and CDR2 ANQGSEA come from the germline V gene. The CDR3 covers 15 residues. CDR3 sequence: CSVEQGAHTADTQYF. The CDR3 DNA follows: TGCAGCGTTGAGCAGGGGGCCCATACGGCAGATACGCAGTATTTT.

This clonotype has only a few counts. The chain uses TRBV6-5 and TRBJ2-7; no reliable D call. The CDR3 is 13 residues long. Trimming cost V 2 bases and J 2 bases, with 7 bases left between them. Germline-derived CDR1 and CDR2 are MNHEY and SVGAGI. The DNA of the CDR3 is TGTGCCAGCAGTTACCCCACCCCCTACGAGCAGTACTTC. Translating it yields CASSYPTPYEQYF.